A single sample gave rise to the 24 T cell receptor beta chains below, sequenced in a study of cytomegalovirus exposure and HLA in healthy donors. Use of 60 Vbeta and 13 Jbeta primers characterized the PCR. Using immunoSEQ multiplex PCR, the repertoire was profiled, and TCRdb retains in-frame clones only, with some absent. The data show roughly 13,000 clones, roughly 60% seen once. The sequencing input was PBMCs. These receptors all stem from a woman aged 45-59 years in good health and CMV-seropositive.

The CDR3 spells CASSQTSGRETQYF. Here the CDR3 DNA reads TGTGCCAGCAGCCAGACTAGCGGGAGGGAGACCCAGTACTTC. This chain joins TRBV9 and TRBJ2-5, with 13 positions matching TRBD2. Germline assignment: CDR1 SGDLS and CDR2 YYNGEE. The J segment lost 5 bases and the V segment lost 4 bases, leaving 2 bases of the junction unmatched. The CDR3 covers 14 residues.

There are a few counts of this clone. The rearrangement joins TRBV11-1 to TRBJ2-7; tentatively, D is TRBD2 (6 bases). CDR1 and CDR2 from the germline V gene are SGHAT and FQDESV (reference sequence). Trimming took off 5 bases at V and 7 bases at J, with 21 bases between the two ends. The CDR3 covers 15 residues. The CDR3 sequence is CASSPTWRAKGEQYF. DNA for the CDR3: TGTGCCAGCAGCCCTACCTGGAGGGCCAAGGGGGAGCAGTACTTC.

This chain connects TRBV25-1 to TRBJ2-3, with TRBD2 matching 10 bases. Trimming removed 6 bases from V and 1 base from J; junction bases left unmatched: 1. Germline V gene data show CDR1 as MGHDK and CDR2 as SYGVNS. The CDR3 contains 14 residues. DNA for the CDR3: TGTGCCAGCAGAGGGACTAGCGGCACAGATACGCAGTATTTT. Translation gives CASRGTSGTDTQYF.

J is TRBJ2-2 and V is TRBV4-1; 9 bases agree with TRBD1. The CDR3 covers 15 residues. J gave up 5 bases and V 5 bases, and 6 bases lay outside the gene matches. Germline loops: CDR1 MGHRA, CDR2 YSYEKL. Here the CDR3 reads CASSYRGQGTGELFF. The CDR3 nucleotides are TGCGCCAGCAGCTACCGGGGACAGGGAACCGGGGAGCTGTTTTTT.

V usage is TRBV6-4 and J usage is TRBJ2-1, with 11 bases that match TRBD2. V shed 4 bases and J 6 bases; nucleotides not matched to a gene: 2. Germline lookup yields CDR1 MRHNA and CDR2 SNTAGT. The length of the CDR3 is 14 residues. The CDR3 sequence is CASSAGTSGNEQFF. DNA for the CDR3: TGTGCCAGCAGTGCCGGGACTAGCGGCAATGAGCAGTTCTTC.

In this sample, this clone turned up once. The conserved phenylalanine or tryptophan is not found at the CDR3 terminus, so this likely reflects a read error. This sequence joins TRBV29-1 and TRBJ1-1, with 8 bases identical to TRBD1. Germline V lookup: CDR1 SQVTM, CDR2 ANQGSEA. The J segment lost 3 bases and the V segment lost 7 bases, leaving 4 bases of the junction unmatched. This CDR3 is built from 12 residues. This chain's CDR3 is CSDRGKDTEAFV. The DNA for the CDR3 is TGCAGCGACAGGGGGAAGGACACTGAAGCTTTCGTT.

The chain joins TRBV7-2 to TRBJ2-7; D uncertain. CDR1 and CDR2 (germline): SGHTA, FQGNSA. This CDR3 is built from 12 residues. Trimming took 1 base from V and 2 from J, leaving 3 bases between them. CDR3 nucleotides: TGTGCCAGCAGCTTAGACACCTACGAGCAGTACTTC. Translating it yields CASSLDTYEQYF.

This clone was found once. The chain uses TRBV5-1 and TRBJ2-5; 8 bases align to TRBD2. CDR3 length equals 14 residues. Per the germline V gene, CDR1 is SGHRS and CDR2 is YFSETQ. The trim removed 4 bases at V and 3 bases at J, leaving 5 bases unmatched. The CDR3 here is CASSHPGLEETQYF. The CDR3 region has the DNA TGCGCCAGCAGCCACCCGGGACTAGAAGAGACCCAGTACTTC.

The CDR3 region is CASSSPPGETQYF. The DNA for the CDR3 is TGTGCCAGCAGCTCCCCCCCCGGGGAGACCCAGTACTTC. J is TRBJ2-5 and V is TRBV7-6; the D is unclear. CDR1 and CDR2 from the germline V gene are SGHVS and FNYEAQ. The V gene lost 4 bases and the J gene lost 5 bases, with 11 bases spanning the gap. The CDR3 is made up of 13 amino acids.

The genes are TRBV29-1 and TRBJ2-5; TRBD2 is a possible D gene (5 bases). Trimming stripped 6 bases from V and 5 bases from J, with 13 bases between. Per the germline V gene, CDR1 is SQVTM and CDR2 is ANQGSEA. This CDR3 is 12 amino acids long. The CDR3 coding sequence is TGCAGCGTGGGGAGAGGAAAGGAGACCCAGTACTTC. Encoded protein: CSVGRGKETQYF.

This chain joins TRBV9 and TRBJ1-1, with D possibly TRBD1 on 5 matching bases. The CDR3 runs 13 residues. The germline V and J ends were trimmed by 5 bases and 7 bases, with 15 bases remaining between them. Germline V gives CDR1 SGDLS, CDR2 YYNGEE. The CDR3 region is CASRTLGQGEAFF. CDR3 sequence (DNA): TGTGCCAGCAGGACGTTGGGCCAGGGTGAAGCTTTCTTT.

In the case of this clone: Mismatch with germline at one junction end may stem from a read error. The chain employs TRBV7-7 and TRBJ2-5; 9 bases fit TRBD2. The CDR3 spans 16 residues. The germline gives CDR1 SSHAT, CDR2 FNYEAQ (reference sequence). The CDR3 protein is CASSLAGAQGLETQYF. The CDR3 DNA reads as TGTGCTAGCAGCTTAGCGGGGGCGCAGGGCCTAGAGACCCAGTACTTC. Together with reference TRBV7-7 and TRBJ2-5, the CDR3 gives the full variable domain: GAGVSQSPRYKVTKRGQDVTLRCDPISSHATLYWYQQALGQGPEFLTYFNYEAQPDKSGLPSDRFSAERPEGSISTLTIQRTEQRDSAMYRCASSLAGAQGLETQYFGPGTRLLVL.

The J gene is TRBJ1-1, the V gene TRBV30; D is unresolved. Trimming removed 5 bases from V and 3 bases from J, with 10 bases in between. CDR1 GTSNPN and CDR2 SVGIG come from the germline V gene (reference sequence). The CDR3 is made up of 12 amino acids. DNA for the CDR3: TGTGCCTGGGGTGCGCGGGACACTGAAGCTTTCTTT. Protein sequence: CAWGARDTEAFF.

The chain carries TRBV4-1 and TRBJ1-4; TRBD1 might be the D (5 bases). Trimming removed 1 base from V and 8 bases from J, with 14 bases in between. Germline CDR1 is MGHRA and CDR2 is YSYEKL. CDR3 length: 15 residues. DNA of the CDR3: TGCGCCAGCAGCCAAGCGGGGGGACTCGGGGAAAAACTGTTTTTT. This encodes CASSQAGGLGEKLFF.

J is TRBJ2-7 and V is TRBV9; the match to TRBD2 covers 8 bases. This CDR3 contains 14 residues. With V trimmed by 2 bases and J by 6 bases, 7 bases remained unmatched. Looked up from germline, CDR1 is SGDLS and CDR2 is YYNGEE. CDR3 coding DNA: TGTGCCAGCAGCGTCGGGAGCGGGAGTTTCGAGCAGTACTTC. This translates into CASSVGSGSFEQYF.

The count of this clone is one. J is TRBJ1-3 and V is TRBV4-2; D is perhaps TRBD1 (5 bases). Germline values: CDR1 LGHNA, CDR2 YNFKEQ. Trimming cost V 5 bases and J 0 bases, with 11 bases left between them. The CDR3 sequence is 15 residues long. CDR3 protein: CASSAPGDSGNTIYF. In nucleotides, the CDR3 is TGTGCCAGCAGCGCACCGGGGGACTCTGGAAACACCATATATTTT.

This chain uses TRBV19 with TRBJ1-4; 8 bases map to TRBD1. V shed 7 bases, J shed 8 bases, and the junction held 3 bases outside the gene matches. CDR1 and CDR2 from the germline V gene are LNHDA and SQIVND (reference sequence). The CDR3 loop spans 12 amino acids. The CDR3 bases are TGTGCCAGTACGGACAGGGACGAAAAACTGTTTTTT. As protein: CASTDRDEKLFF.

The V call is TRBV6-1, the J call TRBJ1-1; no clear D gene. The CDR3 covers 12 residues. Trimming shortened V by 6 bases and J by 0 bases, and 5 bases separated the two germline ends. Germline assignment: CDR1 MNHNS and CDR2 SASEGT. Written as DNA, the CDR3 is TGTGCCAGCAGGGCACTGAACACTGAAGCTTTCTTT. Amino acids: CASRALNTEAFF.

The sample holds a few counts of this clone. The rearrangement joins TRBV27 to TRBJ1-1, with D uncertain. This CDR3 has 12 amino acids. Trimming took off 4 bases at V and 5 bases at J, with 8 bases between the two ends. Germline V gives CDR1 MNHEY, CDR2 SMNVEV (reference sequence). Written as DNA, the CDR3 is TGTGCCAGCAGTTCGGGAGGAACTGAAGCTTTCTTT. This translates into CASSSGGTEAFF.

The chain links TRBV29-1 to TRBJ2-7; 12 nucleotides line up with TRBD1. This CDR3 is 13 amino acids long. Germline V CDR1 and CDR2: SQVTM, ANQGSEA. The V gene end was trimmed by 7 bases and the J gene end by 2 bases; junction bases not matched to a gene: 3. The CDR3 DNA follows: TGCAGCGCGGGACAGGGGGCAGCCTACGAGCAGTACTTC. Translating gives CSAGQGAAYEQYF.

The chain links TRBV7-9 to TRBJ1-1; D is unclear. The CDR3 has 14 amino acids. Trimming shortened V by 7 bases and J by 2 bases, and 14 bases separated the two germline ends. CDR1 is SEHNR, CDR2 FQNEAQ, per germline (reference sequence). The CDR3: CASTQSGRNTEAFF. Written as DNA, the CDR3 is TGTGCCAGCACCCAATCTGGGAGAAACACTGAAGCTTTCTTT. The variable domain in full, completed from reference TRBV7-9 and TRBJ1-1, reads DTGVSQNPRHKITKRGQNVTFRCDPISEHNRLYWYRQTLGQGPEFLTYFQNEAQLEKSRLLSDRFSAERPKGSFSTLEIQRTEQGDSAMYLCASTQSGRNTEAFFGQGTRLTVV.

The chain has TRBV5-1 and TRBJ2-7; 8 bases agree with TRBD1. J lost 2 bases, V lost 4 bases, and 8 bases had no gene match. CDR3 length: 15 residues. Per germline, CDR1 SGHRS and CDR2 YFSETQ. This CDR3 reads CASSPGLGQAYEQYF. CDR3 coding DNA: TGCGCCAGCAGCCCGGGACTGGGACAGGCCTACGAGCAGTACTTC.

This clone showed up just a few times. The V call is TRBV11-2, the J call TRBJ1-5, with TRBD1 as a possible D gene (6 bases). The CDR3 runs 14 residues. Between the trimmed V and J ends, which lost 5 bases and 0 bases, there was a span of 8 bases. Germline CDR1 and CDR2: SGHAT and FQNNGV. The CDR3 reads CASSRDTSNQPQHF. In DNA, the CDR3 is TGTGCCAGCAGCCGGGACACTAGCAATCAGCCCCAGCATTTT.

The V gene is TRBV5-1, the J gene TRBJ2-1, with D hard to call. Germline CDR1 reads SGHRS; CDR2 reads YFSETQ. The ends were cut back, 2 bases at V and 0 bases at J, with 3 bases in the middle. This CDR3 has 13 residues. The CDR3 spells CASSFGSYNEQFF. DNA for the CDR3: TGCGCCAGCAGCTTCGGCTCCTACAATGAGCAGTTCTTC. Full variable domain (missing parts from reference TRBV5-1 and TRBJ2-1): KAGVTQTPRYLIKTRGQQVTLSCSPISGHRSVSWYQQTPGQGLQFLFEYFSETQRNKGNFPGRFSGRQFSNSRSEMNVSTLELGDSALYLCASSFGSYNEQFFGPGTRLTVL.